The next 31 T cell receptor beta chains were all read from a single sample in a study of cytomegalovirus exposure and HLA in healthy donors. The PCR used 60 Vbeta and 13 Jbeta primers. Profiling relied on immunoSEQ multiplex PCR, and the TCRdb table lists in-frame clones only, not all of them. Here the sample spans 130,000 to 150,000 clones, under 90% being singletons. Sequencing was done on a sample of PBMCs. The receptor set was obtained from a man aged 35-49 years in good health and CMV-seronegative.

The chain joins TRBV2 to TRBJ1-2; a possible D gene is TRBD1 (6 bases). Trimming removed 4 bases from V and 8 bases from J, with 11 bases in between. The length of the CDR3 is 12 residues. Germline V CDR1 and CDR2: SNHLY, FYNNEI. The CDR3 spells CASSGDIRGYTF. In DNA, the CDR3 is TGTGCCAGCAGTGGGGACATCAGGGGCTACACCTTC. The full variable domain, completed using reference TRBV2 and TRBJ1-2, is EPEVTQTPSHQVTQMGQEVILRCVPISNHLYFYWYRQILGQKVEFLVSFYNNEISEKSEIFDDQFSVERPDGSNFTLKIRSTKLEDSAMYFCASSGDIRGYTFGSGTRLTVV.

The rearrangement links TRBV9 to TRBJ1-6, with 10 bases aligning to TRBD1. The CDR3 sequence is 17 residues long. The germline CDR1 and CDR2 sequences are SGDLS and YYNGEE. With 4 bases clipped from V and 0 bases from J, the junction kept 4 bases outside the gene matches. The chain's CDR3 is CASSPRDRGSYNSPLHF. CDR3 nucleotides: TGTGCCAGCAGCCCCCGGGACAGGGGCTCCTATAATTCACCCCTCCACTTT.

This sequence joins TRBV7-9 and TRBJ2-2, with 7 positions matching TRBD2. The CDR3 is 17 residues long. CDR1 and CDR2 (germline): SEHNR, FQNEAQ (reference sequence). Trimming cost V 5 bases and J 1 base; bases outside gene matches: 10. The CDR3 spells CASSAVWLAENTGELFF. The CDR3 coding sequence is TGTGCCAGCAGCGCAGTCTGGCTAGCGGAGAACACCGGGGAGCTGTTTTTT.

This clone was observed a few times. This chain uses TRBV30 with TRBJ1-5; D possibly corresponds to TRBD1 (5 bases). Trimming removed 2 bases at V and 4 bases at J, with 15 bases between. Germline assignment: CDR1 GTSNPN and CDR2 SVGIG (reference sequence). The CDR3 has 15 residues. In DNA form, the CDR3 reads TGTGCCTGGAGTCGGGCAGGGATCTATAATCAGCCCCAGCATTTT. Its translation is CAWSRAGIYNQPQHF.

This clone came up once. The chain couples TRBV2 to TRBJ2-2, with D possibly matching TRBD1 (6 bases). This CDR3 contains 15 residues. CDR1 and CDR2 from the germline V gene are SNHLY and FYNNEI. V was pared by 7 bases and J by 7 bases, with 19 bases between. CDR3 nucleotides: TGTGCCAGCATTCGCGGGCCAGGGGAAGGCGGGGAGCTGTTTTTT. It translates to CASIRGPGEGGELFF.

This clone was picked up a small number of times. The V and J genes are TRBV6-1 and TRBJ1-2; tentatively, D is TRBD1 (6 bases). V shed 4 bases and J shed 4 bases, with 13 bases lying between them. Germline values: CDR1 MNHNS, CDR2 SASEGT. This CDR3 is 14 amino acids long. Here the CDR3 reads CASSVNRVSYGYTF. Here the CDR3 DNA reads TGTGCCAGCAGTGTCAACAGGGTGTCCTATGGCTACACCTTC.

The chain employs TRBV28 and TRBJ2-3, with D perhaps TRBD2 (6 bases). This CDR3 has 16 residues. Germline V gene lookup returns CDR1 MDHEN and CDR2 SYDVKM. V was shortened by 2 bases and J by 3 bases, with 15 bases between the two germline ends. CDR3 loop: CASSLGRGGATDTQYF. Here the CDR3 DNA reads TGTGCCAGCAGTTTAGGGCGGGGAGGTGCTACAGATACGCAGTATTTT.

This chain uses TRBV2 with TRBJ2-5; 10 bases are shared with TRBD1. The CDR3 loop spans 16 amino acids. V was clipped by 6 bases and J by 1 base; unmatched bases: 8. From germline, CDR1 is SNHLY and CDR2 FYNNEI. The CDR3 protein is CASSLETGGGQETQYF. In DNA, the CDR3 is TGTGCCAGCAGCTTAGAGACAGGGGGCGGCCAAGAGACCCAGTACTTC.

J is TRBJ2-2 and V is TRBV6-6; 7 bases line up with TRBD2. The CDR3 is 16 amino acids. In germline, CDR1 is MNHNY, CDR2 SVGAGI (reference sequence). Trimming took 6 bases from V and 3 from J; bases not matched to a gene: 10. The CDR3 loop reads CASSHRLAGDTGELFF. In DNA, the CDR3 is TGTGCCAGCAGCCACCGACTAGCTGGGGACACCGGGGAGCTGTTTTTT.

This rearrangement joins TRBV13 to TRBJ2-3; TRBD2 matches 10 bases. With V trimmed by 4 bases and J by 4 bases, 2 bases remained unmatched. This CDR3 is built from 14 residues. The germline V gene has CDR1 PRHDT and CDR2 FYEKMQ (reference sequence). The CDR3 is CASSSLAGADTQYF. CDR3 bases: TGTGCCAGCAGCTCCCTAGCGGGGGCAGATACGCAGTATTTT.

CDR3 coding DNA: TGTGCCAGCAAGGACAGTAGCAATCAGCCCCAGCATTTT. Amino acids: CASKDSSNQPQHF. The chain joins TRBV28 to TRBJ1-5, with a tentative D call TRBD1 (6 bases). The CDR3 is 13 residues long. In germline, CDR1 is MDHEN, CDR2 SYDVKM. The germline V and J ends were trimmed by 7 bases and 0 bases, with 7 bases remaining between them.

The chain uses TRBV30 and TRBJ2-2; 8 bases align to TRBD1. Germline lookup yields CDR1 GTSNPN and CDR2 SVGIG (reference sequence). V shed 8 bases, J shed 3 bases, and the junction held 8 bases outside the gene matches. This CDR3 has 14 residues. In DNA form, the CDR3 reads TGTGCCCGTTTAGACAGGGGCCACACCGGGGAGCTGTTTTTT. It translates to CARLDRGHTGELFF.

This chain connects TRBV7-9 to TRBJ1-4; D may be TRBD1 (6 bases). Per germline, CDR1 SEHNR and CDR2 FQNEAQ (reference sequence). There are 17 residues in the CDR3. With 3 bases removed from V and 8 bases from J, the gap between germline ends came to 22 bases. For the CDR3, the DNA is TGTGCCAGCAGCTTCCGATCCTCAGGGGCCGCCACCGAAAAACTGTTTTTT. It encodes CASSFRSSGAATEKLFF.

V is TRBV5-1 and J is TRBJ2-7; a weak D match, TRBD2 (7 bases). Trimming removed 0 bases at V and 6 bases at J, with 16 bases between. The CDR3 totals 15 residues. Looked up from germline, CDR1 is SGHRS and CDR2 is YFSETQ. CDR3 region: CASSLAGRGVGEQYF. The CDR3 DNA follows: TGCGCCAGCAGCTTGGCAGGGAGGGGGGTCGGCGAGCAGTACTTC.

This clone was counted once. V is TRBV5-1 and J is TRBJ1-2; no clear D gene. The germline gives CDR1 SGHRS, CDR2 YFSETQ. CDR3 length: 13 residues. V shed 0 bases and J shed 4 bases, with 7 bases lying between them. The CDR3 nucleotides are TGCGCCAGCAGCTTGGCGACGGGCTATGGCTACACCTTC. Its protein product is CASSLATGYGYTF. The full variable domain, with the rest looked up from reference TRBV5-1 and TRBJ1-2, is KAGVTQTPRYLIKTRGQQVTLSCSPISGHRSVSWYQQTPGQGLQFLFEYFSETQRNKGNFPGRFSGRQFSNSRSEMNVSTLELGDSALYLCASSLATGYGYTFGSGTRLTVV.

This chain links TRBV5-1 with TRBJ2-5, with D unresolved. Per germline, CDR1 SGHRS and CDR2 YFSETQ. The CDR3 is made up of 13 amino acids. Trimming took off 0 bases at V and 1 base at J, with 4 bases between the two ends. The CDR3 nucleotides are TGCGCCAGCAGCTTGGACAGCCAAGAGACCCAGTACTTC. Its protein is CASSLDSQETQYF.

Here the CDR3 reads CASSVGTGNYGYTF. For the CDR3, the DNA is TGTGCCAGCAGCGTAGGGACAGGGAACTATGGCTACACCTTC. V usage is TRBV9 and J usage is TRBJ1-2; 8 bases line up with TRBD1. Trimming removed 0 bases from V and 2 bases from J; junction bases left unmatched: 0. CDR1 is SGDLS, CDR2 YYNGEE, per germline. This CDR3 is 14 amino acids long.

The chain carries TRBV6-6 and TRBJ2-5; possibly TRBD2 for D (6 bases). Germline values: CDR1 MNHNY, CDR2 SVGAGI (reference sequence). The CDR3 extends over 15 amino acids. Trimming cost V 2 bases and J 3 bases, with 13 bases left between them. As DNA, the CDR3 is TGTGCCAGCAGTTACGTTGGGGGGTTCAAAGAGACCCAGTACTTC. Protein product: CASSYVGGFKETQYF.

This chain uses TRBV5-8 with TRBJ1-5; 7 positions match TRBD1. The junction had 7 bases not matched to a gene; V was cut back by 4 bases and J by 0 bases. CDR3 length: 16 residues. Germline V gene data show CDR1 as SGHTS and CDR2 as YDEGEE. The CDR3 sequence is CASSEGQRLSNQPQHF. For the CDR3, the DNA is TGTGCCAGCAGCGAGGGACAGAGACTTAGCAATCAGCCCCAGCATTTT.

In this sample, this clone turned up once. Compared with germline, one end of the junction differs, possibly owing to a read error. The chain recombines TRBV7-9 with TRBJ1-1; TRBD1 agrees at 10 bases. The CDR3 has 15 residues. Per germline, CDR1 SEHNR and CDR2 FQNEAQ (reference sequence). The CDR3 loop reads CSSSRERQGATEAFF. The CDR3 DNA reads as TGTTCCAGCAGTAGGGAACGACAGGGGGCCACTGAAGCTTTCTTT.

The chain couples TRBV19 to TRBJ1-5; D uncertain. The CDR3 is made up of 17 amino acids. V was pared by 5 bases and J by 4 bases, with 21 bases between. CDR1 is LNHDA and CDR2 is SQIVND in the germline V gene (reference sequence). DNA for the CDR3: TGTGCCAGTAGTGCAACCCCCCGGAGGGTGATTAATCAGCCCCAGCATTTT. It translates to CASSATPRRVINQPQHF.

The rearrangement joins TRBV13 to TRBJ2-5, with 10 bases identical to TRBD1. Looked up from germline, CDR1 is PRHDT and CDR2 is FYEKMQ (reference sequence). CDR3 length equals 16 residues. J was trimmed by 5 bases and V by 4 bases; bases with no gene match: 10. DNA of the CDR3: TGTGCCAGCAGCTCCCAAGACAGGGGGCATGGGGAGACCCAGTACTTC. This gives the protein CASSSQDRGHGETQYF.

The CDR3 bases are TGTGCCACCAGCAGACCCGGGTGGAGGGGCTCGCCGTATCAGCCCCAGCATTTT. Translating gives CATSRPGWRGSPYQPQHF. The chain is built from TRBV15 and TRBJ1-5; a possible D gene is TRBD1 (5 bases). The CDR3 runs 18 residues. Deletions cut 2 bases from V and 5 bases from J, with 22 bases between. The germline CDR1 and CDR2 sequences are LNHNV and YYDKDF (reference sequence).

This clone has only a few counts. The chain recombines TRBV27 with TRBJ1-2, with 9 bases fitting TRBD1. J lost 0 bases, V lost 2 bases, and 4 bases had no gene match. Per the germline V gene, CDR1 is MNHEY and CDR2 is SMNVEV (reference sequence). The CDR3 has 16 residues. CDR3 region: CASSLGGTGSNYGYTF. In DNA, the CDR3 is TGTGCCAGCAGTTTAGGGGGGACAGGGTCTAACTATGGCTACACCTTC.

V usage is TRBV7-3 and J usage is TRBJ1-1; D perhaps matches TRBD1 (6 bases). The germline CDR1 and CDR2 sequences are SGHTA and FQGTGA. Trimming took 5 bases from V and 0 from J, leaving 10 bases between them. The CDR3 contains 14 residues. The CDR3 loop reads CASSVGQLNTEAFF. The CDR3 nucleotides are TGTGCCAGCAGCGTGGGACAATTGAACACTGAAGCTTTCTTT.

The chain combines TRBV18 with TRBJ2-5; D is uncertain. V was shortened by 0 bases and J by 5 bases, with 4 bases between the two germline ends. The germline V gene has CDR1 KGHSH and CDR2 LQKENI. CDR3 length: 12 amino acids. Here the CDR3 DNA reads TGTGCCAGCTCACCACCGGGCGAGACCCAGTACTTC. As protein: CASSPPGETQYF.

The chain carries TRBV19 and TRBJ1-2; 7 bases agree with TRBD1. CDR3 size: 15 residues. With 3 bases clipped from V and 3 bases from J, the junction kept 7 bases outside the gene matches. The germline gives CDR1 LNHDA, CDR2 SQIVND (reference sequence). In DNA form, the CDR3 reads TGTGCCAGTAGTATTCTAGACAGGGCTGACTATGGCTACACCTTC. It specifies CASSILDRADYGYTF.

J is TRBJ1-5 and V is TRBV5-8; D ambiguous. Trimming shortened V by 1 base and J by 5 bases, and 10 bases separated the two germline ends. From germline, CDR1 is SGHTS and CDR2 YDEGEE. The CDR3 length is 14 residues. The CDR3 sequence: CASSLIQSDQPQHF. The CDR3 DNA reads TGTGCCAGCAGCTTGATCCAGTCCGATCAGCCCCAGCATTTT.

The V call is TRBV27, the J call TRBJ2-3; the D gene is possibly TRBD1 (6 bases). This CDR3 region has 13 residues. The V end lost 4 bases, the J end lost 10 bases, and 15 bases lay between the germline ends. CDR1 is MNHEY and CDR2 is SMNVEV in the germline V gene (reference sequence). CDR3 amino acids: CASSYYRDHSQYF. DNA of the CDR3: TGTGCCAGCAGTTATTACAGGGATCACTCGCAGTATTTT.

V gene TRBV29-1 combines with J gene TRBJ1-2, with 8 nucleotides matching TRBD1. After removal of 4 bases from V and 4 bases from J, the junction contained 11 bases not matched to a gene. Germline V gene lookup returns CDR1 SQVTM and CDR2 ANQGSEA. The CDR3 is 15 residues long. The CDR3 region is CSVVPPRDRGYGYTF. The DNA of the CDR3 is TGCAGCGTTGTACCCCCCCGAGACAGGGGCTATGGCTACACCTTC.

This chain uses TRBV4-2 with TRBJ1-2; D is uncertain. The V gene's germline CDR1 is LGHNA and CDR2 YNFKEQ. The V end was cut by 4 bases, the J end by 0 bases, with 9 bases between. CDR3 length: 14 residues. CDR3 protein: CASSLDPANYGYTF. The CDR3 DNA is TGTGCCAGCAGCCTAGATCCCGCTAACTATGGCTACACCTTC.